The next 9 T cell receptor beta chains were all read from a single sample in a study of T cells in Graves' hyperthyroidism and ophthalmopathy. Amplification targeted TCR beta CDR3 regions from RNA transcripts. The primer set for the first-round RT-PCR of the TCR CDR3 was HTBI. One entry per CDR3 protein results from TCRdb running MiXCR on the multiplex PCR reads. The sample includes 300,000 to 450,000 distinct CDR3 sequences, 25% seen only once; the top ten take about 70%. The sample consisted of blood. Receptors were obtained from a man aged 50 or older with Graves' hyperthyroidism.

This rearrangement joins TRBV7-9 to TRBJ2-1; maybe TRBD1 (5 bases). Germline CDR1 SEHNR, CDR2 FQNEAQ (reference sequence). The CDR3 sequence is 15 residues long. Trimming took off 3 bases at V and 3 bases at J, with 12 bases between the two ends. CDR3 in amino acids: CASSLIQGFYNEQFF. The CDR3 nucleotides read TGTGCCAGCAGCTTGATTCAGGGATTCTACAATGAGCAGTTCTTC.

The rearrangement joins TRBV20-1 to TRBJ2-1; unclear D gene. CDR1 is DFQATT, CDR2 SNEGSKA, per germline (reference sequence). Trimming left V 5 bases short and J 3 bases short, with 14 bases between. This CDR3 comprises 14 residues. CDR3 coding DNA: TGCAGTGCTTGGTGGAGAAAGGGCTACAATGAGCAGTTCTTC. This translates into CSAWWRKGYNEQFF.

The chain combines TRBV9 with TRBJ2-3; TRBD1 agrees at 11 bases. CDR3 size: 17 residues. With V trimmed by 2 bases and J by 3 bases, 8 bases remained unmatched. Germline V gene lookup returns CDR1 SGDLS and CDR2 YYNGEE. CDR3 amino acids: CASSVATGTGGTDTQYF. In DNA form, the CDR3 reads TGTGCCAGCAGCGTGGCTACAGGGACAGGGGGTACAGATACGCAGTATTTT.

CDR3 protein: CASSYWPTAEAFF. The CDR3 DNA reads as TGTGCCAGCAGTTACTGGCCGACAGCCGAAGCTTTCTTT. The rearrangement uses TRBV6-5 and TRBJ1-1, with D possibly TRBD1 on 5 matching bases. Germline loops: CDR1 MNHEY, CDR2 SVGAGI. This CDR3 region has 13 residues. Trimming took 1 base from V and 8 from J, leaving 11 bases between them.

In this sample, this clonotype turned up many times. V usage is TRBV6-1 and J usage is TRBJ1-1; unclear D gene. This CDR3 comprises 13 residues. Trimming removed 1 base at V and 4 bases at J, with 7 bases between. The germline CDR1 and CDR2 sequences are MNHNS and SASEGT. This chain's CDR3 is CASSEEMVTEAFF. DNA for the CDR3: TGTGCCAGCAGTGAAGAAATGGTCACTGAAGCTTTCTTT.

The chain uses TRBV27 and TRBJ2-3; no clear D gene. The CDR3 consists of 13 residues. V was pared by 6 bases and J by 7 bases, with 14 bases between. Germline V gene lookup returns CDR1 MNHEY and CDR2 SMNVEV (reference sequence). This chain's CDR3 is CASSQTLVYTQYF. In nucleotides, the CDR3 is TGTGCCAGCAGCCAAACCCTAGTATATACGCAGTATTTT.

The chain recombines TRBV20-1 with TRBJ2-5, with 9 bases identical to TRBD2. There are 14 residues in the CDR3. Losses at the gene ends were 6 bases for V and 5 bases for J; bases not matched to a gene: 10. Germline-derived CDR1 and CDR2 are DFQATT and SNEGSKA (reference sequence). CDR3 bases: TGCAGTGCCAAAGCCCCCAGCGGGAGGGAGACCCAGTACTTC. Translation: CSAKAPSGRETQYF.

This clonotype occurred many times. This chain links TRBV7-2 with TRBJ2-7, with D possibly matching TRBD2 (6 bases). With 0 bases removed from V and 3 bases from J, the gap between germline ends came to 9 bases. The CDR3 totals 14 residues. Germline V CDR1 and CDR2: SGHTA, FQGNSA. The CDR3, as DNA: TGTGCCAGCAGCTTAGCGGCGGGGATCTACGAGCAGTACTTC. It encodes CASSLAAGIYEQYF.

This clonotype has just a few counts. One end of the junction varies from germline; a read error may be responsible. The chain links TRBV20-1 to TRBJ2-7; D is unresolved. This CDR3 region has 11 residues. The germline gives CDR1 DFQATT, CDR2 SNEGSKA (reference sequence). The CDR3 DNA reads TGCAGTGCTGGAGACACGTTGGAGCAGTACTTC. This translates into CSAGDTLEQYF.